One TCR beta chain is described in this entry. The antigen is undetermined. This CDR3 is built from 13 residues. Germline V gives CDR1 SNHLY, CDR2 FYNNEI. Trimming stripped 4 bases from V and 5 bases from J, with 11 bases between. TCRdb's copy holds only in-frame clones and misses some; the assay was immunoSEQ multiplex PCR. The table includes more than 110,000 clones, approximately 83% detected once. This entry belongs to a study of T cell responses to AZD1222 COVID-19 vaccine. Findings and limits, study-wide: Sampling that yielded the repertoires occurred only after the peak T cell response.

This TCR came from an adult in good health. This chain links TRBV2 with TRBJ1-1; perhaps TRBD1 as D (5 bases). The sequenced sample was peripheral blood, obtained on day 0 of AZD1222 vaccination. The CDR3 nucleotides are TGTGCCAGCAGTGTAGGGACTGGAACTGAAGCTTTCTTT. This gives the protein CASSVGTGTEAFF.